These 8 T cell receptor beta chains were sequenced from one sample in a study of blood T cells in healthy people across ages. A J-beta primer mix and a sample-barcoded 5' primer were used in a second PCR of about 6 to 12 cycles. TCRdb analysed the 5' RACE reads with MiXCR anew, one entry per CDR3 protein. In the table there are under 850,000 distinct CDR3 sequences, around 34% of which are singletons. The sequenced sample was blood. Receptors originate from a man between 18 and 35 years old in good health.

This clonotype was detected many times. The CDR3 bases are TGTGCCAGCAGACCACAGGGATTAGAGACCCAGTACTTC. Translation gives CASRPQGLETQYF. V and J are TRBV6-5 and TRBJ2-5; weak D call: TRBD1 (6 bases). The CDR3 has 13 amino acids. V was shortened by 6 bases and J by 4 bases, with 12 bases between the two germline ends. Germline values: CDR1 MNHEY, CDR2 SVGAGI.

V gene TRBV5-1 combines with J gene TRBJ1-1; TRBD1 agrees at 10 bases. CDR1 is SGHRS and CDR2 is YFSETQ in the germline V gene. The CDR3 extends over 14 amino acids. V gave up 4 bases and J gave up 5 bases; unmatched junction bases: 5. CDR3 sequence (DNA): TGCGCCAGCAGCGAGGGACAGGGGAGGACTGAAGCTTTCTTT. This sequence encodes CASSEGQGRTEAFF.

The rearrangement links TRBV2 to TRBJ2-1, with TRBD2 identical over 8 bases. TRBJ2-7 matches the DNA end more closely, so the J call is doubtful. The germline V gene has CDR1 SNHLY and CDR2 FYNNEI. The CDR3 length is 16 residues. Here the CDR3 reads CASNQVAGPSYNEQYF. Here the CDR3 DNA reads TGTGCCAGCAACCAGGTAGCGGGGCCCTCCTACAATGAGCAGTACTTC.

The J gene is TRBJ2-7, the V gene TRBV5-5; 7 bases line up with TRBD1. The germline CDR1 and CDR2 sequences are SGHKS and YYEKEE (reference sequence). The junction had 8 bases not matched to a gene; V was cut back by 4 bases and J by 4 bases. The CDR3 has 14 amino acids. CDR3: CASSNTGEKYEQYF. The CDR3 DNA sequence: TGTGCCAGCAGCAACACAGGGGAAAAATACGAGCAGTACTTC.

The rearrangement joins TRBV7-2 to TRBJ2-5; D is ambiguous. CDR1 is SGHTA, CDR2 FQGNSA, per germline. V dropped 0 bases and J dropped 4 bases, with 15 bases sitting between them. There are 16 residues in the CDR3. The CDR3 DNA follows: TGTGCCAGCAGCTTAGCCCCGAGAGTCCTCCCAGAGACCCAGTACTTC. Translating it yields CASSLAPRVLPETQYF.

In its sample, this clonotype was seen a few times. This rearrangement joins TRBV20-1 to TRBJ1-5; D possibly corresponds to TRBD1 (5 bases). The CDR3 spans 15 residues. The V gene lost 4 bases and the J gene lost 0 bases, with 13 bases spanning the gap. CDR1 DFQATT and CDR2 SNEGSKA come from the germline V gene (reference sequence). The CDR3 DNA sequence: TGCAGTGCTACTCGGGGGGTATATAGCAATCAGCCCCAGCATTTT. Its translation: CSATRGVYSNQPQHF.

Of note for this clonotype: This could be a read error, since a much larger clone is one nucleotide away. The chain is built from TRBV12-5 and TRBJ2-7, with D possibly matching TRBD1 (6 bases). The CDR3 sequence is 14 residues long. From germline, CDR1 is LGHNT and CDR2 FRNRAP. Here the CDR3 reads CAGGLPQGTYEQYF. CDR3 coding DNA: TGTGCTGGTGGTTTGCCCCAGGGGACCTACGAGCAGTACTTC. The entire variable domain, with the rest obtained from reference TRBV12-5 and TRBJ2-7, is as follows: DARVTQTPRHKVTEMGQEVTMRCQPILGHNTVFWYRQTMMQGLELLAYFRNRAPLDDSGMPKDRFSAEMPDATLATLKIQPSEPRDSAVYFCAGGLPQGTYEQYFGPGTRLTVT.

DNA for the CDR3: TGTGCCAGCAAGTGGACAGACTACAATGAGCAGTTCTTC. Translation gives CASKWTDYNEQFF. The chain combines TRBV2 with TRBJ2-1; D possibly corresponds to TRBD1 (6 bases). There are 13 residues in the CDR3. CDR1 SNHLY and CDR2 FYNNEI come from the germline V gene. Trimming left V 7 bases short and J 3 bases short, with 10 bases between. The full variable domain, with the rest looked up from reference TRBV2 and TRBJ2-1, is EPEVTQTPSHQVTQMGQEVILRCVPISNHLYFYWYRQILGQKVEFLVSFYNNEISEKSEIFDDQFSVERPDGSNFTLKIRSTKLEDSAMYFCASKWTDYNEQFFGPGTRLTVL.